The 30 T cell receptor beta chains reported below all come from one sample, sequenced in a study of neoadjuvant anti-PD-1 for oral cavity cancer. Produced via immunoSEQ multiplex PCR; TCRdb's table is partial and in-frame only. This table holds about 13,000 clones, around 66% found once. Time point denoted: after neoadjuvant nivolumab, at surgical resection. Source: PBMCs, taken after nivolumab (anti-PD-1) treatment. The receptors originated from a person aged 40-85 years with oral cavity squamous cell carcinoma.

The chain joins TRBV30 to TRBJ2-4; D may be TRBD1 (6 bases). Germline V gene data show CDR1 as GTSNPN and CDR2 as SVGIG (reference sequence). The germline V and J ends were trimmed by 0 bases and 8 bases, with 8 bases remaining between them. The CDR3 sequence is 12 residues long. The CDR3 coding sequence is TGTGCCTGGAGTGTTCACAGGGACATTCAGTACTTC. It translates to CAWSVHRDIQYF.

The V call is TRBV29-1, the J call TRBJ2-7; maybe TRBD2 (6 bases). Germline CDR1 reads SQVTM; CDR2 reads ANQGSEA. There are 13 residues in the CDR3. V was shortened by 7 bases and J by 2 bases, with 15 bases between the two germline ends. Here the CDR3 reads CSANSGLTYEQYF. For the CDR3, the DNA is TGCAGCGCAAACAGCGGGCTGACCTACGAGCAGTACTTC.

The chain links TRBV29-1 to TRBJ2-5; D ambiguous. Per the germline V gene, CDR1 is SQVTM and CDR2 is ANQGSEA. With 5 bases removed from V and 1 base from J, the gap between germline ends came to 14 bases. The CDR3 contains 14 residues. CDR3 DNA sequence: TGCAGCGTTCTAGGTAGCACGGCCCAAGAGACCCAGTACTTC. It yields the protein CSVLGSTAQETQYF.

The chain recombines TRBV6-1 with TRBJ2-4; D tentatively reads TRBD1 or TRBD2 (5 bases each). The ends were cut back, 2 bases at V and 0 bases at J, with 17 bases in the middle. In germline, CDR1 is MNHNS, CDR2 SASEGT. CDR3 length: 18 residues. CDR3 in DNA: TGTGCCAGCAGTGAAAGGGACCCACGGTTGTTAGCCAAAAACATTCAGTACTTC. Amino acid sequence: CASSERDPRLLAKNIQYF.

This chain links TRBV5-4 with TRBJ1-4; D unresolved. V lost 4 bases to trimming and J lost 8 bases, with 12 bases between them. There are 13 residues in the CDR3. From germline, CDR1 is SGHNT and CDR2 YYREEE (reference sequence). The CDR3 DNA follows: TGTGCCAGCAGCCCCGGGTACCGGGAAAAACTGTTTTTT. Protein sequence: CASSPGYREKLFF.

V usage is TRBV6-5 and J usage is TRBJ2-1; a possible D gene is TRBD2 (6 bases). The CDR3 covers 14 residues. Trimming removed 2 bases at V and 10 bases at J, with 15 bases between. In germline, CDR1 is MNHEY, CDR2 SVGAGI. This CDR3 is CASSYPGRESEQFF. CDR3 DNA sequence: TGTGCCAGCAGTTACCCGGGACGGGAGTCGGAGCAGTTCTTC.

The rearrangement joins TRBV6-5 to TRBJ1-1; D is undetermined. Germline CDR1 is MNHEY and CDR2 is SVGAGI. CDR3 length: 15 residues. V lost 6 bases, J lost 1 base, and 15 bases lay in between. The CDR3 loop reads CASRRTGFSNTEAFF. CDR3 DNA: TGTGCCAGCAGACGTACCGGGTTCTCGAACACTGAAGCTTTCTTT.

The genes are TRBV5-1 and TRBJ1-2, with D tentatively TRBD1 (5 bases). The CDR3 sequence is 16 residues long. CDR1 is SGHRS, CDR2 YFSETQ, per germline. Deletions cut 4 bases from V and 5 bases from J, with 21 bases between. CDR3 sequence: CASSPHGVGTKYGYTF. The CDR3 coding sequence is TGCGCCAGCAGCCCCCACGGGGTCGGGACCAAATATGGCTACACCTTC.

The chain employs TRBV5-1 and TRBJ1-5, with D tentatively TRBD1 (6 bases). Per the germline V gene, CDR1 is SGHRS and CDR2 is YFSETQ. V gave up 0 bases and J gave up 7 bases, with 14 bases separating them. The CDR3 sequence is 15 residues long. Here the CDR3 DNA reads TGCGCCAGCAGCTTGGGAGGGGGGAAGCACCAGCCCCAGCATTTT. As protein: CASSLGGGKHQPQHF.

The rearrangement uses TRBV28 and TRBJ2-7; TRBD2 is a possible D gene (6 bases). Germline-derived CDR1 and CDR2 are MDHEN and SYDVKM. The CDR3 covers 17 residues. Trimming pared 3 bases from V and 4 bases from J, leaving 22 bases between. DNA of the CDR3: TGTGCCAGCAGTTTCCCAGAAGTCGGGGGTTCCCTTTACGAGCAGTACTTC. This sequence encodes CASSFPEVGGSLYEQYF.

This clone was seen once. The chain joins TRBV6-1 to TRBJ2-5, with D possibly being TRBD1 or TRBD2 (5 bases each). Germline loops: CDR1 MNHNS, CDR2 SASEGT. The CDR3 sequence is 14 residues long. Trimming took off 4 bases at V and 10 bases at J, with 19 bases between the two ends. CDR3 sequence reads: CASSAEDPGLGQYF. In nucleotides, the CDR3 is TGTGCCAGCAGTGCGGAGGACCCAGGGCTCGGCCAGTACTTC.

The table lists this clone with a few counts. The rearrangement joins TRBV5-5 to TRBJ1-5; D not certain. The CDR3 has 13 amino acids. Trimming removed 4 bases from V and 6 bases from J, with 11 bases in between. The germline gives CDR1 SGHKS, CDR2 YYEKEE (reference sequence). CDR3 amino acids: CASSPGWGQPQHF. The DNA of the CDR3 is TGTGCCAGCAGCCCGGGGTGGGGTCAGCCCCAGCATTTT.

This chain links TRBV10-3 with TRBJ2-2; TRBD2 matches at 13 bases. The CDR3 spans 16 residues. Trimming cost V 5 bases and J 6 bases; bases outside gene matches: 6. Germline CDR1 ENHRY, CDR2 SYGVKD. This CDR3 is CAISTGTSGISGELFF. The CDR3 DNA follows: TGTGCCATCAGTACAGGGACTAGCGGGATATCCGGGGAGCTGTTTTTT.

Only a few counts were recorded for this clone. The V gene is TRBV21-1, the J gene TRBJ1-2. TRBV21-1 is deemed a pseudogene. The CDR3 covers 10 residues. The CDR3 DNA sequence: TGTGCCAGCACCCGCTATGGCTACACCTTC. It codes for CASTRYGYTF.

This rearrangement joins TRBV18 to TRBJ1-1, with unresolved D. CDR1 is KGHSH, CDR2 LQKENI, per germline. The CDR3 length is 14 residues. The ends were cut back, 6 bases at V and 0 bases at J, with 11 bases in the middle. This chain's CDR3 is CASSPRQVNTEAFF. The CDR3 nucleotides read TGTGCCAGCTCTCCTCGCCAGGTGAACACTGAAGCTTTCTTT.

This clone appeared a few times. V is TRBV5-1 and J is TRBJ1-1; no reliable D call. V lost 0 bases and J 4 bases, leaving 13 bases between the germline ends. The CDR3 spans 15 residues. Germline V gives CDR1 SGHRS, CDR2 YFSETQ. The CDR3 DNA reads TGCGCCAGCAGCTTGGACCCGGAACGATTCACTGAAGCTTTCTTT. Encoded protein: CASSLDPERFTEAFF.

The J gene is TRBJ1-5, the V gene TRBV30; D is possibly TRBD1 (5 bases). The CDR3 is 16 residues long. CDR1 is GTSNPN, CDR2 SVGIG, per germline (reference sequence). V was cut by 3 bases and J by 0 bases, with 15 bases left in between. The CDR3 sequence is CAWSPRGRYSNQPQHF. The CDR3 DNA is TGTGCCTGGAGCCCGAGGGGCAGGTATAGCAATCAGCCCCAGCATTTT.

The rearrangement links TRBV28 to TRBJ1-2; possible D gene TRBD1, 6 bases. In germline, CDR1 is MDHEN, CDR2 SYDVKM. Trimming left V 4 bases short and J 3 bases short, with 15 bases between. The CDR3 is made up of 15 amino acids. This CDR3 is CASSSQQGQYYGYTF. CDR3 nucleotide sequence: TGTGCCAGCAGTTCCCAACAAGGACAGTACTATGGCTACACCTTC.

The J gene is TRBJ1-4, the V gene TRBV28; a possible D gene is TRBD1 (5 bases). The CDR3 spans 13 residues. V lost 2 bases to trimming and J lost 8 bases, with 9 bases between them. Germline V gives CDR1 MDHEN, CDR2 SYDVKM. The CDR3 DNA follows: TGTGCCAGCAGTTTAGGAGGGGTCGAAAAACTGTTTTTT. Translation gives CASSLGGVEKLFF.

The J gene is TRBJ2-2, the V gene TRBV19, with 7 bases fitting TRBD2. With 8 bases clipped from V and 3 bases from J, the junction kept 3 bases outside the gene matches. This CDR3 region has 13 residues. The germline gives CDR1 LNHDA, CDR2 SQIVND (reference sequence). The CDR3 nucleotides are TGTGCCAGTTGGGAGGGATACACCGGGGAGCTGTTTTTT. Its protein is CASWEGYTGELFF.

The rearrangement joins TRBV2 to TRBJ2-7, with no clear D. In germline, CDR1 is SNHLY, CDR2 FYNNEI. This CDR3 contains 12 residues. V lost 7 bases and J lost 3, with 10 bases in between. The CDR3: CASKPNHYEQYF. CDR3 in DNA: TGTGCCAGCAAGCCAAACCACTACGAGCAGTACTTC.

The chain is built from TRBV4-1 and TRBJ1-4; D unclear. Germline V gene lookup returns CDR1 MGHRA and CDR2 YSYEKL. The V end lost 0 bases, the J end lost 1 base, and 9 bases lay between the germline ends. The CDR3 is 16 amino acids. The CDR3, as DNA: TGCGCCAGCAGCCAAGAAGGCGGGTTAACTAATGAAAAACTGTTTTTT. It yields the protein CASSQEGGLTNEKLFF.

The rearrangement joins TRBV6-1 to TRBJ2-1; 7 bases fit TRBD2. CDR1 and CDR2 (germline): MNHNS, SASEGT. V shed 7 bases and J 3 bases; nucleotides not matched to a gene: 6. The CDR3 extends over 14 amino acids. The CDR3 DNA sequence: TGTGCCAGCACGGGGGAGGGCCACTACAATGAGCAGTTCTTC. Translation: CASTGEGHYNEQFF.

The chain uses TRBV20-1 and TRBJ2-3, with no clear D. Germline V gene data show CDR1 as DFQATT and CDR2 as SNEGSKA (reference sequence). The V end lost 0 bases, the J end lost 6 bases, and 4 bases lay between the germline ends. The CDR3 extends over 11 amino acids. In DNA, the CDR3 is TGCAGTGCTAGAGAAGGGGATACGCAGTATTTT. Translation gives CSAREGDTQYF.

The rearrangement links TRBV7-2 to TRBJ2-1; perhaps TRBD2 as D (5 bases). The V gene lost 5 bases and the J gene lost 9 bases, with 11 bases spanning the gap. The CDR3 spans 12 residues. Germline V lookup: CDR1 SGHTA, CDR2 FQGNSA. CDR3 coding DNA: TGTGCCAGCAGCACACTAGTTCCTGAGCAGTTCTTC. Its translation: CASSTLVPEQFF.

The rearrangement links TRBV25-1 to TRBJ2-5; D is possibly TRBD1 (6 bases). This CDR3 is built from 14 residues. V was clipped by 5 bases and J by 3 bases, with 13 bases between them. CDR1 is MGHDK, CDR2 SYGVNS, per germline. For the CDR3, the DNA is TGTGCCAGCAGTCCCCGTACAGGGAAAGAGACCCAGTACTTC. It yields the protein CASSPRTGKETQYF.

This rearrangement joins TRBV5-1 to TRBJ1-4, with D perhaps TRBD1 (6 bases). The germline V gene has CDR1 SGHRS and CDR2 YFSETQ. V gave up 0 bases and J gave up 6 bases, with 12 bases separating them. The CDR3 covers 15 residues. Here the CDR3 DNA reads TGCGCCAGCAGCTTGGGGGCAGGGGTTGATGAAAAACTGTTTTTT. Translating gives CASSLGAGVDEKLFF.

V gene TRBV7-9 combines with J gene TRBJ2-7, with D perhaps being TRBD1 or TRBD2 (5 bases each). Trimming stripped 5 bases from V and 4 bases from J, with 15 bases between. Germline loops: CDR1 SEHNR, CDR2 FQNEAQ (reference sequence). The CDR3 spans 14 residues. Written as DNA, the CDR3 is TGTGCCAGCAGCCTCCCGGGGCCCCCTTACGAGCAGTACTTC. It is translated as CASSLPGPPYEQYF. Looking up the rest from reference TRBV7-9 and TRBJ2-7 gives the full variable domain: DTGVSQNPRHKITKRGQNVTFRCDPISEHNRLYWYRQTLGQGPEFLTYFQNEAQLEKSRLLSDRFSAERPKGSFSTLEIQRTEQGDSAMYLCASSLPGPPYEQYFGPGTRLTVT.

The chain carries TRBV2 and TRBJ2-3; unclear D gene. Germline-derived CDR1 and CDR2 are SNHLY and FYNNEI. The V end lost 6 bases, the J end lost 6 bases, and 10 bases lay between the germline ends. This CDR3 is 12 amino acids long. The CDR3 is CASRALGDTQYF. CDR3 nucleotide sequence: TGTGCCAGCAGGGCCCTAGGGGATACGCAGTATTTT.

CDR3 DNA: TGTGCCAGTAGGCCATTACAGCCAGACTTTAATCAGCCCCAGCATTTT. Translated, it gives CASRPLQPDFNQPQHF. The chain links TRBV19 to TRBJ1-5; no clear D. The CDR3 totals 16 residues. Germline loops: CDR1 LNHDA, CDR2 SQIVND (reference sequence). V lost 6 bases, J lost 4 bases, and 19 bases lay in between.